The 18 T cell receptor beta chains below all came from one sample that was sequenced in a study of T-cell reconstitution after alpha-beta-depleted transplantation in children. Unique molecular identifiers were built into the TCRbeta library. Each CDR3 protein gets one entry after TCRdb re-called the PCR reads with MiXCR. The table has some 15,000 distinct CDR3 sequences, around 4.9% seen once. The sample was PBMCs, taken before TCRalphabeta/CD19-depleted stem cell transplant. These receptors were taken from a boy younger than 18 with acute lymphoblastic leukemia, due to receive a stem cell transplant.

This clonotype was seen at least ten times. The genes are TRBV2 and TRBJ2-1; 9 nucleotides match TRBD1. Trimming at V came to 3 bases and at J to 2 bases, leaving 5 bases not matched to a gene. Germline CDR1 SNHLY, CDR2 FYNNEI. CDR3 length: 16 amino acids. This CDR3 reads CASSEGQGGAYNEQFF. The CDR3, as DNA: TGTGCCAGCAGTGAGGGACAGGGAGGTGCCTACAATGAGCAGTTCTTC. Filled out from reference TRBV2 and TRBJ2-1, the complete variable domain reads EPEVTQTPSHQVTQMGQEVILRCVPISNHLYFYWYRQILGQKVEFLVSFYNNEISEKSEIFDDQFSVERPDGSNFTLKIRSTKLEDSAMYFCASSEGQGGAYNEQFFGPGTRLTVL.

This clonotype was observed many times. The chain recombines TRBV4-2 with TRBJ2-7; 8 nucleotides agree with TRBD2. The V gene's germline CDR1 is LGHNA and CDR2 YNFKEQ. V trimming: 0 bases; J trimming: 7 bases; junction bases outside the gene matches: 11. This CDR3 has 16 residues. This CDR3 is CASSQDLGTSFYEQYF. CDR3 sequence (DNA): TGTGCCAGCAGCCAAGATCTCGGGACTAGTTTTTATGAGCAGTACTTC.

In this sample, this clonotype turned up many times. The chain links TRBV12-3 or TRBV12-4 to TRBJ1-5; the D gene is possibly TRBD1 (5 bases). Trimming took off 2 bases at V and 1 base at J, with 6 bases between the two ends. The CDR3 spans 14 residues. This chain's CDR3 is CASSLQGSNQPQHF. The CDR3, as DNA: TGTGCCAGCAGTTTACAGGGAAGCAATCAGCCCCAGCATTTT.

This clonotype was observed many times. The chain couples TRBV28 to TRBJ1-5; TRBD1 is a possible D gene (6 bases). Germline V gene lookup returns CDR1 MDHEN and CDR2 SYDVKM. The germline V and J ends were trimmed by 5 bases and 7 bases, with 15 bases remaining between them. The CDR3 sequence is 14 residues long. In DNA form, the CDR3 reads TGTGCCAGCAGTCTGTCACAGGGCACGCAGCCCCAGCATTTT. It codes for CASSLSQGTQPQHF.

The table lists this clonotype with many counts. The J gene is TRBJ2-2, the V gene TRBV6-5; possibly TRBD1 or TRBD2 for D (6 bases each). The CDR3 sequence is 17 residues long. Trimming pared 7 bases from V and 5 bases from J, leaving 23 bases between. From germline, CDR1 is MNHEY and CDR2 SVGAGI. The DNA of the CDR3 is TGTGCCAGCACCTCATTTACGGGGGCTTCGGTTACCGGGGAGCTGTTTTTT. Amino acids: CASTSFTGASVTGELFF.

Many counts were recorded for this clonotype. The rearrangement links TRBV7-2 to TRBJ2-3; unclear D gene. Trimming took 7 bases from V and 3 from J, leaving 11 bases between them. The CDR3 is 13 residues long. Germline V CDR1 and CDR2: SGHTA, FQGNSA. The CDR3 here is CASKSVYTDTQYF. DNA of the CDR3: TGTGCCAGCAAATCCGTGTATACAGATACGCAGTATTTT.

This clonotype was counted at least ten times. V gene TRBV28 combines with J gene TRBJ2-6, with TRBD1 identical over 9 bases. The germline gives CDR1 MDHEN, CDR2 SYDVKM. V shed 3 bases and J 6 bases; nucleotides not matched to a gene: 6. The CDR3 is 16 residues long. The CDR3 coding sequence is TGTGCCAGCAGTTTCCTCACAGGGGGCAAGGCCAACGTCCTGACTTTC. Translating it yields CASSFLTGGKANVLTF.

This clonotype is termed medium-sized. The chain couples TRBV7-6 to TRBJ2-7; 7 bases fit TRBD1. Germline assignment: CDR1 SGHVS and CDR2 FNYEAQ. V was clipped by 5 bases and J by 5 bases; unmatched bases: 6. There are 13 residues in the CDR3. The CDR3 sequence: CASSLSQGDEQYF. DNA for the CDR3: TGTGCCAGCAGCCTGAGCCAGGGGGACGAGCAGTACTTC.

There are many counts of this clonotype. In DNA, the CDR3 is TGTGCCAGTAGTACCCCAATTGGGACGACTGAAGCTTTCTTT. It encodes CASSTPIGTTEAFF. V and J are TRBV19 and TRBJ1-1, with D maybe TRBD1 (5 bases). Germline CDR1 and CDR2: LNHDA and SQIVND (reference sequence). The CDR3 totals 14 residues. V dropped 4 bases and J dropped 5 bases, with 14 bases sitting between them.

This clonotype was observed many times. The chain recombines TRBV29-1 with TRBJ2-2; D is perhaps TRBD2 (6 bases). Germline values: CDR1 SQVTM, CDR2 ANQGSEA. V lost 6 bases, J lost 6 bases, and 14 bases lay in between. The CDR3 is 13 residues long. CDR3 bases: TGCAGCGTCCAACCGAGGGAGGCCGGGGAGCTGTTTTTT. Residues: CSVQPREAGELFF.

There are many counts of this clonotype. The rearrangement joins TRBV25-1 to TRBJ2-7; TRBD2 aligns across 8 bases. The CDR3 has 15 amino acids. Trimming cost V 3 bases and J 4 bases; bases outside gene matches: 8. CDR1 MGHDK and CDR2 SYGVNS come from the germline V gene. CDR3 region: CASSDPGGAVYEQYF. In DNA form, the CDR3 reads TGTGCCAGCAGTGATCCCGGGGGGGCGGTTTACGAGCAGTACTTC.

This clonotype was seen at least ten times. The CDR3 nucleotides are TGCAGTGCTCGAAAGGGACTACCTCTTCGGGAGCAGTACTTC. This encodes CSARKGLPLREQYF. The chain combines TRBV20-1 with TRBJ2-7; 7 nucleotides match TRBD2. Looked up from germline, CDR1 is DFQATT and CDR2 is SNEGSKA (reference sequence). J was trimmed by 7 bases and V by 5 bases; bases with no gene match: 14. This CDR3 has 14 residues.

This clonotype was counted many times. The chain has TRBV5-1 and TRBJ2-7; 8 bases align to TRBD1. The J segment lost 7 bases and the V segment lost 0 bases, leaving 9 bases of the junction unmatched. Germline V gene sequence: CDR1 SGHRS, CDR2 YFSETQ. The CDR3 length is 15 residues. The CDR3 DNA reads TGCGCCAGCAGCTTGGCCGGGACAGGAGCTACGGAGCAGTACTTC. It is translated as CASSLAGTGATEQYF.

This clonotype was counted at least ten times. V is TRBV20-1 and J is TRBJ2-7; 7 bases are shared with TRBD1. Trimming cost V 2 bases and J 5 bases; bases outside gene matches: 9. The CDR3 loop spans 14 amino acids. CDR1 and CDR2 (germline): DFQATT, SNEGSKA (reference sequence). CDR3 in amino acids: CSARWPDRADEQYF. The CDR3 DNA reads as TGCAGTGCTAGATGGCCCGACAGGGCGGACGAGCAGTACTTC.

The CDR3 DNA sequence: TGTGCCAGCATAGGGTCGTCTAGCGGGAGCCACGAGCAGTACTTC. Its protein product is CASIGSSSGSHEQYF. The V and J genes are TRBV2 and TRBJ2-7; 10 bases line up with TRBD2. The V and J ends lost 7 bases and 5 bases, in that order; junction bases with no gene match: 11. Germline V lookup: CDR1 SNHLY, CDR2 FYNNEI. There are 15 residues in the CDR3.

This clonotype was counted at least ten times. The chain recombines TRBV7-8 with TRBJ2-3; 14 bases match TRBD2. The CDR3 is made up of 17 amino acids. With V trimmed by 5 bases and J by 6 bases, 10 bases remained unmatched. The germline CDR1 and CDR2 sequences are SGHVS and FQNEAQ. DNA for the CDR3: TGTGCCAGCAGCCCCCGACTAGCGGGAGGGCCCTTGGATACGCAGTATTTT. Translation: CASSPRLAGGPLDTQYF.

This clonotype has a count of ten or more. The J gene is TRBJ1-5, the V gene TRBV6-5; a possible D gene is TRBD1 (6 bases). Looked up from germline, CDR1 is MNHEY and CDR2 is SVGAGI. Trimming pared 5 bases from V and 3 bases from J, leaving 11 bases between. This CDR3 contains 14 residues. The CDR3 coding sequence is TGTGCCAGCAGTCAGGGGTTTACCAATCAGCCCCAGCATTTT. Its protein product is CASSQGFTNQPQHF.

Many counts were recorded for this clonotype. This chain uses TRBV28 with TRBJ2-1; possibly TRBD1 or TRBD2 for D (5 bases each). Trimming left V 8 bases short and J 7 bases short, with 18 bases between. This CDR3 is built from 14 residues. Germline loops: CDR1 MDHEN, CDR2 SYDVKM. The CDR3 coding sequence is TGTGCCAGCCGTCGCTTGAGGGGCGTTAATGAGCAGTTCTTC. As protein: CASRRLRGVNEQFF.